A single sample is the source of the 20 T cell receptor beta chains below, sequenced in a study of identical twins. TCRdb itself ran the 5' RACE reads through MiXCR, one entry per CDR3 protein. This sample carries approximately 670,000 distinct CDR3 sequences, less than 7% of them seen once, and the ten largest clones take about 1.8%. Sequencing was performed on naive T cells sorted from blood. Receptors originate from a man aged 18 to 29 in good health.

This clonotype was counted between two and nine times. The CDR3 loop reads CSARGGWNEQFF. Here the CDR3 DNA reads TGCAGTGCTAGAGGGGGGTGGAATGAGCAGTTCTTC. V and J are TRBV20-1 and TRBJ2-1, with D perhaps TRBD1 or TRBD2 (5 bases each). The V end lost 1 base, the J end lost 7 bases, and 8 bases lay between the germline ends. In germline, CDR1 is DFQATT, CDR2 SNEGSKA (reference sequence). The CDR3 consists of 12 residues.

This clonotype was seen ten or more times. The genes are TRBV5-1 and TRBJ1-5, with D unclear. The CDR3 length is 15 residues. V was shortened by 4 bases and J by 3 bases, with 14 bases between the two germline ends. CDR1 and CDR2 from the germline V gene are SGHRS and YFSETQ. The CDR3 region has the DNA TGCGCCAGCAGCCCGGCAGGTGAAGTCAATCAGCCCCAGCATTTT. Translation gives CASSPAGEVNQPQHF.

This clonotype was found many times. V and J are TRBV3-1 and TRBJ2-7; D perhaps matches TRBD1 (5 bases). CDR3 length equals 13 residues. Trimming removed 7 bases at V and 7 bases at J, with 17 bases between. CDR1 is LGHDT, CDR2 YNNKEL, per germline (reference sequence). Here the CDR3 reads CASNSRGLGEQYF. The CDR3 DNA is TGTGCCAGCAACTCAAGGGGATTAGGGGAGCAGTACTTC.

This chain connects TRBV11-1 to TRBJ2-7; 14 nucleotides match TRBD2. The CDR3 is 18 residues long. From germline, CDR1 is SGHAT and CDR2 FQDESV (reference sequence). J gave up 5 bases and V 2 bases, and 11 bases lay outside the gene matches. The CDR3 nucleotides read TGTGCCAGCAGCTTACCGACTAGCGGGAGGGCCTTGGCCCACGAGCAGTACTTC. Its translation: CASSLPTSGRALAHEQYF.

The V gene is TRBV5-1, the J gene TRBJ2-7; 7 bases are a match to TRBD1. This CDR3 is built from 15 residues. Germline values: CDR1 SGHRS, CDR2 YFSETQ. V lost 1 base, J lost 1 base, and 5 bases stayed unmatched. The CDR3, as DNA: TGCGCCAGCAGCTTGAACCCGGGACAGTCCTACGAGCAGTACTTC. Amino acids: CASSLNPGQSYEQYF. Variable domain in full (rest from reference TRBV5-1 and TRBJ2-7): KAGVTQTPRYLIKTRGQQVTLSCSPISGHRSVSWYQQTPGQGLQFLFEYFSETQRNKGNFPGRFSGRQFSNSRSEMNVSTLELGDSALYLCASSLNPGQSYEQYFGPGTRLTVT.

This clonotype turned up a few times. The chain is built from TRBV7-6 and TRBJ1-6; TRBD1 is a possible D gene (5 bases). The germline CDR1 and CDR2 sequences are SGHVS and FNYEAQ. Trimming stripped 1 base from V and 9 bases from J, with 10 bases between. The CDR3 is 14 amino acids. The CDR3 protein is CASSLGRGVSPLHF. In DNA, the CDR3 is TGTGCCAGCAGCTTAGGTCGAGGGGTTTCACCCCTCCACTTT.

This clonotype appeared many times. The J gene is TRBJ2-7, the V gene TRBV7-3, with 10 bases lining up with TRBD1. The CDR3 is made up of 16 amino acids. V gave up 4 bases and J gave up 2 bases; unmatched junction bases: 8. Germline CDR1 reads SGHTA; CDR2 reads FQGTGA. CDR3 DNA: TGTGCCAGCAGCTATGGGACAGGGGCCTTCCCCTACGAGCAGTACTTC. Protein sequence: CASSYGTGAFPYEQYF.

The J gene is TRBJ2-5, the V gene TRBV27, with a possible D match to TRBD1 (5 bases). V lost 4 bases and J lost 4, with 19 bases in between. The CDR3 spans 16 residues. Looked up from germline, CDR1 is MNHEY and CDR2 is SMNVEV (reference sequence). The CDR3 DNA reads TGTGCCAGCAGTTCCCCCCCCCGCGTTAGGGGAGAGACCCAGTACTTC. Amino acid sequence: CASSSPPRVRGETQYF.

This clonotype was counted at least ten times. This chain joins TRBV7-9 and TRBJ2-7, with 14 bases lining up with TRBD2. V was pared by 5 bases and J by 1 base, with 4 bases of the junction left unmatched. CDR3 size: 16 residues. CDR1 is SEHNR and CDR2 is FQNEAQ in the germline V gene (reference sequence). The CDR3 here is CASSVGLAGESYEQYF. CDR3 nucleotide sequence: TGTGCCAGCAGCGTGGGACTAGCGGGAGAGTCCTACGAGCAGTACTTC.

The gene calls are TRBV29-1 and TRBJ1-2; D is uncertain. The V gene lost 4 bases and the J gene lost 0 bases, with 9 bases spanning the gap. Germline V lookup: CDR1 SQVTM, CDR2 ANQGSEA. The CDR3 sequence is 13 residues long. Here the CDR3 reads CSVAVLANYGYTF. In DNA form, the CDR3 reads TGCAGCGTTGCAGTCCTGGCTAACTATGGCTACACCTTC.

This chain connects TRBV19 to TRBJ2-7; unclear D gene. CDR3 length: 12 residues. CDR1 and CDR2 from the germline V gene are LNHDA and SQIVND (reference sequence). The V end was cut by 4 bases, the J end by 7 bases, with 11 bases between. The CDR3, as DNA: TGTGCCAGTAGTACAAGGGCCGGGGAGCAGTACGTC. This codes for CASSTRAGEQYV.

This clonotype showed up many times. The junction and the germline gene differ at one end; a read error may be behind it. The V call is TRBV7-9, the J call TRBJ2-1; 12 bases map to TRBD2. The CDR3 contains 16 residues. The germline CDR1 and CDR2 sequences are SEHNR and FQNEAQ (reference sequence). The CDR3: CASSPTSGSSYNEQFF. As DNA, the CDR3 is TGCGCCAGCAGCCCGACTAGCGGGAGCTCCTACAATGAGCAGTTCTTC.

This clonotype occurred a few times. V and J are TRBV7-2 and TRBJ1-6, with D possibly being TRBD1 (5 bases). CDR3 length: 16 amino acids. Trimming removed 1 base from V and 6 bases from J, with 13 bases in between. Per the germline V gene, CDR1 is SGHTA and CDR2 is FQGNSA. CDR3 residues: CASSLVWGRANSPLHF. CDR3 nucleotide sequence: TGTGCCAGCAGCTTAGTCTGGGGCAGGGCTAATTCACCCCTCCACTTT.

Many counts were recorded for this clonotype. The CDR3 DNA reads TGTGCCAGCACCGCGACCCTGGGTGGGGAGACCCAGTACTTC. Protein product: CASTATLGGETQYF. The rearrangement joins TRBV12-3 or TRBV12-4 to TRBJ2-5; D unresolved. Trimming took 7 bases from V and 5 from J, leaving 17 bases between them. This CDR3 contains 14 residues.

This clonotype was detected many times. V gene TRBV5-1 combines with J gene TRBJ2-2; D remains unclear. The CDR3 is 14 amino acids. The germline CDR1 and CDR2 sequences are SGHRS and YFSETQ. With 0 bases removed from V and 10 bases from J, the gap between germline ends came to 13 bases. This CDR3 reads CASSLAGKAEELFF. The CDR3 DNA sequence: TGCGCCAGCAGCTTGGCCGGTAAGGCGGAGGAGCTGTTTTTT.

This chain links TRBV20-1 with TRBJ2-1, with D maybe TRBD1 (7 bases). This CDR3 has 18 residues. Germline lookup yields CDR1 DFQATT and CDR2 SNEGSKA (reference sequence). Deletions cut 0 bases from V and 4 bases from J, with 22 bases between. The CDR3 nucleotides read TGCAGTGCTAGAGATCTTAAAAGAGCAGGGGGGACTTACAATGAGCAGTTCTTC. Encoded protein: CSARDLKRAGGTYNEQFF.

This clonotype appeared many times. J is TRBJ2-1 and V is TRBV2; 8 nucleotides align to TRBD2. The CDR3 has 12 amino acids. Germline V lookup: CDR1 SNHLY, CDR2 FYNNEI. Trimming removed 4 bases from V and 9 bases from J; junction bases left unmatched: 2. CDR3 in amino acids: CASSGTSSEQFF. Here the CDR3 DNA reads TGTGCCAGCAGTGGGACTAGCAGTGAGCAGTTCTTC.

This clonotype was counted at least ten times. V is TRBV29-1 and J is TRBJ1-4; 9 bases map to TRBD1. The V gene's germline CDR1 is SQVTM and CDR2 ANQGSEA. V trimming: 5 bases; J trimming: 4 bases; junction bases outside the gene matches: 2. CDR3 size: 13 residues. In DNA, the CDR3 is TGCAGCGTTCTGGACAGGGGTAATGAAAAACTGTTTTTT. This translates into CSVLDRGNEKLFF.

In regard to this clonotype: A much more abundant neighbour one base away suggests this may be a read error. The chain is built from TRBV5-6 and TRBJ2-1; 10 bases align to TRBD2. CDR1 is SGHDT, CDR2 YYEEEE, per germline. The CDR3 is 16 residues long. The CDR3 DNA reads TGTTCCAGCAATCGCCGTAGGACTAGCGGAAACAATGAGCAGTTCTTC. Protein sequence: CSSNRRRTSGNNEQFF.

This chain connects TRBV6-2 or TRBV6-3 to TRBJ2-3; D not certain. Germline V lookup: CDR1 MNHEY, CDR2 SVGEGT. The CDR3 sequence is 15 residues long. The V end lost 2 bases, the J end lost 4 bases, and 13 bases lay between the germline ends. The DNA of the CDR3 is TGTGCCAGCAGTTACACTAACCCTAGGGCAGATACGCAGTATTTT. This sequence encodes CASSYTNPRADTQYF.